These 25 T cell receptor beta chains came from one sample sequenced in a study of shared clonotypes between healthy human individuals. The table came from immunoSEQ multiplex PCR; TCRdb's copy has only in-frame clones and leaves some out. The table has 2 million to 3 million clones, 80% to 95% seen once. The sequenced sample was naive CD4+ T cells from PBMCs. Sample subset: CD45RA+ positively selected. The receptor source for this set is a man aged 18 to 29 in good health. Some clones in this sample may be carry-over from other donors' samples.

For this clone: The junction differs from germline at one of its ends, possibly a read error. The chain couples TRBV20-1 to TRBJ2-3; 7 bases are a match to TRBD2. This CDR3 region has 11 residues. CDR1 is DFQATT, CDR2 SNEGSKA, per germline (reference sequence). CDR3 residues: CSASLAGVLDF. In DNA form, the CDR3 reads TGCAGTGCTAGTTTGGCGGGAGTCCTGGATTTT.

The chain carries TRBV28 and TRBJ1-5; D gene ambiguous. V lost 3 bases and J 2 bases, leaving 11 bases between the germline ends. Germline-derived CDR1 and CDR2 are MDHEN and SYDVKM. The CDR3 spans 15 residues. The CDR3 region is CASSLVGFGNQPQHF. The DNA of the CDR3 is TGTGCCAGCAGTTTGGTCGGGTTTGGCAATCAGCCCCAGCATTTT.

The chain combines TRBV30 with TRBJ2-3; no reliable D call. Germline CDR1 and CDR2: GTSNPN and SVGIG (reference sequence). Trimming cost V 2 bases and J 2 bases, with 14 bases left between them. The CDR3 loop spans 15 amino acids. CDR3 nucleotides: TGTGCCTGGAGTCTCGACGGCGGACCCACAGATACGCAGTATTTT. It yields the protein CAWSLDGGPTDTQYF.

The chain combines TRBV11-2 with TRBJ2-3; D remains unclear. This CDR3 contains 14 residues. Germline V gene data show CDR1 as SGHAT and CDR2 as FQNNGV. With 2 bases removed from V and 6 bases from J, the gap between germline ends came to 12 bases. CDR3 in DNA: TGTGCCAGCAGCTTAAGAGATCCTTCGGATACGCAGTATTTT. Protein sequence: CASSLRDPSDTQYF.

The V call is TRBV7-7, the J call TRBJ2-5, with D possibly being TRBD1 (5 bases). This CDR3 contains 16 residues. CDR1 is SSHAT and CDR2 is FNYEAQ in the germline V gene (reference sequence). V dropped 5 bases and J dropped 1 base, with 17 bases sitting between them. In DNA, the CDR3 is TGTGCCAGCAGCCTTGTGGGGCTGGTGGGCCAAGAGACCCAGTACTTC. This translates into CASSLVGLVGQETQYF.

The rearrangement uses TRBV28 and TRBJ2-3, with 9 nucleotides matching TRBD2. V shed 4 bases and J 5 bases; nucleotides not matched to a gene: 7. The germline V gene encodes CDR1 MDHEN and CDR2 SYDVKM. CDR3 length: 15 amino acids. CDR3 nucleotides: TGTGCCAGCAGTTCCTCGGGACTAGCCAAAGATACGCAGTATTTT. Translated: CASSSSGLAKDTQYF.

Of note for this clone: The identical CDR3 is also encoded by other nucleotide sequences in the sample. In DNA, the CDR3 is TGTGCCTGGAGTACGGGACTAGCGGGAGGGGAGACCCAGTACTTC. This codes for CAWSTGLAGGETQYF. The chain couples TRBV30 to TRBJ2-5; 16 bases line up with TRBD2. With 2 bases clipped from V and 5 bases from J, the junction kept 2 bases outside the gene matches. There are 15 residues in the CDR3. Germline V gives CDR1 GTSNPN, CDR2 SVGIG (reference sequence).

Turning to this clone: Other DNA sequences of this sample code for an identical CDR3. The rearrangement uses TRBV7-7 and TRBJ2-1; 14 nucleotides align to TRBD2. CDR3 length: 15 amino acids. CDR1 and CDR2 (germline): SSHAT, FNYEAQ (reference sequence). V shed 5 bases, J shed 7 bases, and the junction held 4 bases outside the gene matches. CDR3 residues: CASSPTSGRANEQFF. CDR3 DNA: TGTGCCAGCAGCCCGACTAGCGGGAGGGCAAATGAGCAGTTCTTC.

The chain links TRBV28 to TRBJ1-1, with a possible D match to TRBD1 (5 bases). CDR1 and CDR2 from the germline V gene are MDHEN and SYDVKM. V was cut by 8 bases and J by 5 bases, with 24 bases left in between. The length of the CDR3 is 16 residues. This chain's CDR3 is CASGDLGTPAGTEAFF. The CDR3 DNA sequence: TGTGCCAGCGGCGACCTTGGGACTCCAGCTGGGACTGAAGCTTTCTTT. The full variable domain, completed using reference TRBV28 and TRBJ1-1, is DVKVTQSSRYLVKRTGEKVFLECVQDMDHENMFWYRQDPGLGLRLIYFSYDVKMKEKGDIPEGYSVSREKKERFSLILESASTNQTSMYLCASGDLGTPAGTEAFFGQGTRLTVV.

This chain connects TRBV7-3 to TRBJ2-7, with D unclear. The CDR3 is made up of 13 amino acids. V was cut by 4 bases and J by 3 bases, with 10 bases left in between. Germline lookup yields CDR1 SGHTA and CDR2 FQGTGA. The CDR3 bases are TGTGCCAGCAGCTACTCCCGAAACTACGAGCAGTACTTC. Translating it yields CASSYSRNYEQYF.

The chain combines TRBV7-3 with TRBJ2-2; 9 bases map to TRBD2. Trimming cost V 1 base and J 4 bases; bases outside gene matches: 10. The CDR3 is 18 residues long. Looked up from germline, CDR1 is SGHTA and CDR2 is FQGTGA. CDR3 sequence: CASSLMGPGGRATGELFF. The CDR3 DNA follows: TGTGCCAGCAGCTTAATGGGACCTGGCGGGAGGGCCACCGGGGAGCTGTTTTTT.

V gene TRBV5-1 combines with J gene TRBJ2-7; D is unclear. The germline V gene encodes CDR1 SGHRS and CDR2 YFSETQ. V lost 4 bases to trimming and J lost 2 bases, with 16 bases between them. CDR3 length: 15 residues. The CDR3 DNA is TGCGCCAGCAGCGCATCCAGGCCCCCGACCTACGAGCAGTACTTC. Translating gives CASSASRPPTYEQYF. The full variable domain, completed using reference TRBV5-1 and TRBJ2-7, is KAGVTQTPRYLIKTRGQQVTLSCSPISGHRSVSWYQQTPGQGLQFLFEYFSETQRNKGNFPGRFSGRQFSNSRSEMNVSTLELGDSALYLCASSASRPPTYEQYFGPGTRLTVT.

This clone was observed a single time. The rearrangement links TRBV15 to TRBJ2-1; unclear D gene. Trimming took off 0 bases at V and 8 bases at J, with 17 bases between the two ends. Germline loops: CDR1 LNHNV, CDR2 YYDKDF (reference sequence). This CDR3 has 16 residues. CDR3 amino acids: CATSREGRRLGDEQFF. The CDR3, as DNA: TGTGCCACCAGCAGAGAAGGCAGGCGCCTAGGCGATGAGCAGTTCTTC.

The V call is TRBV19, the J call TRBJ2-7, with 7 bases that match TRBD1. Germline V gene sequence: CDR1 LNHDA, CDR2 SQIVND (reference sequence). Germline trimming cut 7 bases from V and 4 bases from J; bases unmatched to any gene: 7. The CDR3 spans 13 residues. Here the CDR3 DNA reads TGTGCCAGTAATGAAGGACAGGCTTACGAGCAGTACTTC. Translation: CASNEGQAYEQYF.

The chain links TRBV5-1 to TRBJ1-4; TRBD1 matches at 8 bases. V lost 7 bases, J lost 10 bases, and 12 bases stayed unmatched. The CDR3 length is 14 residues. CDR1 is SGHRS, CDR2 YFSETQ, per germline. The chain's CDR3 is CASRIPGGDGKLFF. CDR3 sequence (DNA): TGCGCCAGCCGTATTCCAGGGGGCGATGGAAAACTGTTTTTT. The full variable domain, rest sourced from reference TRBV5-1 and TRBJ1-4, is KAGVTQTPRYLIKTRGQQVTLSCSPISGHRSVSWYQQTPGQGLQFLFEYFSETQRNKGNFPGRFSGRQFSNSRSEMNVSTLELGDSALYLCASRIPGGDGKLFFGSGTQLSVL.

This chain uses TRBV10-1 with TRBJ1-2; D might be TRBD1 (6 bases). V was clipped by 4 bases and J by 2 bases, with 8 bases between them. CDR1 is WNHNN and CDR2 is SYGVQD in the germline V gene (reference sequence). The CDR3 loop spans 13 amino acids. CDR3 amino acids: CASSADRNYGYTF. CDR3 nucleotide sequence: TGCGCCAGCAGTGCCGACAGGAACTATGGCTACACCTTC.

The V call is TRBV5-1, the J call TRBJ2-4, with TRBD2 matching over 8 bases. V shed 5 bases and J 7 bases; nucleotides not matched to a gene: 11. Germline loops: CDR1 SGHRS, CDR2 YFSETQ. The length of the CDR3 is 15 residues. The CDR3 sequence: CASSRDSGTPNIQYF. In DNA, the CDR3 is TGCGCCAGCAGTCGGGATAGCGGGACCCCCAACATTCAGTACTTC. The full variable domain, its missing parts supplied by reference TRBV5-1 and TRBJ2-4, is KAGVTQTPRYLIKTRGQQVTLSCSPISGHRSVSWYQQTPGQGLQFLFEYFSETQRNKGNFPGRFSGRQFSNSRSEMNVSTLELGDSALYLCASSRDSGTPNIQYFGAGTRLSVL.

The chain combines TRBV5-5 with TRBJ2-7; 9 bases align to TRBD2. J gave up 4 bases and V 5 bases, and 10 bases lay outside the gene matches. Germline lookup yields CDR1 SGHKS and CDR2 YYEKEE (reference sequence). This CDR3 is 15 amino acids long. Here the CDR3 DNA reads TGTGCCAGCAGTCAAGTCCTAGCGGGATTATACGAGCAGTACTTC. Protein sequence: CASSQVLAGLYEQYF.

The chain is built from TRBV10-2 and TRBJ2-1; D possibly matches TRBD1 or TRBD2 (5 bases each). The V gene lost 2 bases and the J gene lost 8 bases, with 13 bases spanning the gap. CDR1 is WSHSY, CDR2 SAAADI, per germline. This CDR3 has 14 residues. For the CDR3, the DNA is TGCGCCAGCAGTGAGCCTAACAGGCGGGATGAGCAGTTCTTC. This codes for CASSEPNRRDEQFF.

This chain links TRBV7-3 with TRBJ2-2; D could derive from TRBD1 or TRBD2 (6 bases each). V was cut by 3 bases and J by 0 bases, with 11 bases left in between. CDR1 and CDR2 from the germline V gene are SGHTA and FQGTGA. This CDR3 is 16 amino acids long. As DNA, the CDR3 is TGTGCCAGCAGCTTTGGGGGGCCCGCGAACACCGGGGAGCTGTTTTTT. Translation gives CASSFGGPANTGELFF. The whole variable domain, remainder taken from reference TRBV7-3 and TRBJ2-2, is GAGVSQTPSNKVTEKGKYVELRCDPISGHTALYWYRQSLGQGPEFLIYFQGTGAADDSGLPNDRFFAVRPEGSVSTLKIQRTERGDSAVYLCASSFGGPANTGELFFGEGSRLTVL.

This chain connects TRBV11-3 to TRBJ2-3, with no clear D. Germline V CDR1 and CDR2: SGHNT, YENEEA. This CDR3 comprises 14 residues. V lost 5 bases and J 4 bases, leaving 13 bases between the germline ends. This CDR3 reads CASSLSGRPDTQYF. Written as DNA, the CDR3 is TGTGCCAGCAGCCTCTCCGGCAGGCCAGATACGCAGTATTTT.

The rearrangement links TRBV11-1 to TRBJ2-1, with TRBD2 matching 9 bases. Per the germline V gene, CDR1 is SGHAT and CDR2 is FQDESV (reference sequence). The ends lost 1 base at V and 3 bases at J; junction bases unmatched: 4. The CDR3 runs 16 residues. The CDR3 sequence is CASSLGGTSHYNEQFF. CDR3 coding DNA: TGTGCCAGCAGCTTAGGTGGGACTAGCCACTACAATGAGCAGTTCTTC.

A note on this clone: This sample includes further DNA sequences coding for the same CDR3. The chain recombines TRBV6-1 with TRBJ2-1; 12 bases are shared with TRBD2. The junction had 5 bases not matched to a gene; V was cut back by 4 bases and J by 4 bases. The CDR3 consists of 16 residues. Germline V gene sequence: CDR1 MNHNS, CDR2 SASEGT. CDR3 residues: CASSGRLAGAYNEQFF. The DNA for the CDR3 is TGTGCCAGCAGTGGGCGACTAGCGGGAGCGTACAATGAGCAGTTCTTC.

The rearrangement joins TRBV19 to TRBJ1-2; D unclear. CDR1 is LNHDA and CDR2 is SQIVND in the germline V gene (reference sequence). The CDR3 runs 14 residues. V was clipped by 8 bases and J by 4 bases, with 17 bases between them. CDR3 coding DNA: TGTGCCAGTCGCCCCGTTCGCTCCCTCTATGGCTACACCTTC. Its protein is CASRPVRSLYGYTF.

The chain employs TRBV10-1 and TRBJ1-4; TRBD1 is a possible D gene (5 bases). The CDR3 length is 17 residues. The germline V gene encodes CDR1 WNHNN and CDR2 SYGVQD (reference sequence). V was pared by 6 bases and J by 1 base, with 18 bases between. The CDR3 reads CASSLRGRRVTNEKLFF. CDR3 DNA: TGCGCCAGCAGCCTCCGGGGCAGGCGGGTAACTAATGAAAAACTGTTTTTT.